These 30 T cell receptor beta chains share one sample of origin, sequenced in a study of T-cell memory formation after mild COVID-19. TCRdb recomputed calls from the 5' RACE reads with MiXCR, one row per CDR3 protein. This table has about 350,000 distinct CDR3 sequences, more than 20% appearing once. Sequenced input: PBMCs or a T cell subset sorted from them (not recorded which). The source of these receptors is a man aged 18 to 29 who had mild COVID-19 (a few samples of this study predate the infection). Cell type and time point are not known.

The chain joins TRBV5-1 to TRBJ2-1; TRBD1 agrees at 10 bases. V lost 0 bases, J lost 5 bases, and 5 bases stayed unmatched. In germline, CDR1 is SGHRS, CDR2 YFSETQ. The CDR3 runs to 16 residues. CDR3 DNA: TGCGCCAGCAGCTTGGTGGGGACAGGGGTGGACAATGAGCAGTTCTTC. Translated: CASSLVGTGVDNEQFF.

Remarks on this clonotype: The final CDR3 position lacks the conserved phenylalanine or tryptophan, pointing to a likely read error. This rearrangement joins TRBV6-2 or TRBV6-3 to TRBJ2-5; unclear D gene. Trimming removed 5 bases from V and 2 bases from J, with 6 bases in between. CDR1 is MNHEY, CDR2 SVGEGT, per germline. The CDR3 has 12 residues. The CDR3 DNA follows: TGTGCCAGCAGTCCCGGACAAGAGACCCAGTACTAC. Its protein is CASSPGQETQYY.

This clonotype was counted only a few times. The rearrangement uses TRBV6-2 or TRBV6-3 and TRBJ2-6; no firm D call. V was pared by 7 bases and J by 0 bases, with 16 bases between. CDR1 MNHEY and CDR2 SVGEGT come from the germline V gene. This CDR3 spans 17 amino acids. CDR3 residues: CASMAIGFLSGANVLTF. Here the CDR3 DNA reads TGTGCCAGCATGGCAATCGGGTTCCTCTCTGGGGCCAACGTCCTGACTTTC.

The chain couples TRBV7-3 to TRBJ1-6; D is possibly TRBD1 (5 bases). Germline assignment: CDR1 SGHTA and CDR2 FQGTGA. The CDR3 consists of 14 residues. The V gene lost 6 bases and the J gene lost 8 bases, with 14 bases spanning the gap. The CDR3 spells CASSPRDGDSPLHF. The DNA for the CDR3 is TGTGCCAGCAGTCCAAGGGACGGAGATTCACCCCTCCACTTT.

The table lists this clonotype with many counts. The rearrangement links TRBV7-2 to TRBJ2-3; D gene ambiguous. Germline V lookup: CDR1 SGHTA, CDR2 FQGNSA. Trimming removed 5 bases at V and 2 bases at J, with 17 bases between. CDR3 length: 16 residues. CDR3 residues: CASSPQTGSITDTQYF. DNA for the CDR3: TGTGCCAGCAGCCCCCAGACTGGATCCATCACAGATACGCAGTATTTT.

The chain employs TRBV19 and TRBJ1-5; D possibly corresponds to TRBD1 (6 bases). Trimming stripped 7 bases from V and 3 bases from J, with 10 bases between. The CDR3 has 13 amino acids. The V gene's germline CDR1 is LNHDA and CDR2 SQIVND (reference sequence). CDR3 loop: CASMGQHNQPQHF. The CDR3, as DNA: TGTGCCAGTATGGGACAACACAATCAGCCCCAGCATTTT.

The gene calls are TRBV7-8 and TRBJ2-5; D gene uncertain. Germline values: CDR1 SGHVS, CDR2 FQNEAQ. The length of the CDR3 is 15 residues. Trimming removed 5 bases from V and 0 bases from J, with 13 bases in between. As DNA, the CDR3 is TGTGCCAGCAGCCCTTCTTGGCGGTACCAAGAGACCCAGTACTTC. It translates to CASSPSWRYQETQYF.

The V gene is TRBV7-2, the J gene TRBJ2-5, with 7 bases fitting TRBD2. Looked up from germline, CDR1 is SGHTA and CDR2 is FQGNSA. The J segment lost 7 bases and the V segment lost 5 bases, leaving 13 bases of the junction unmatched. The CDR3 is 15 residues long. As DNA, the CDR3 is TGTGCCAGCAGCGTAGTGGGTAGCGGGTTGGGGACCCAGTACTTC. Amino acids: CASSVVGSGLGTQYF.

This clonotype was seen only once. The chain carries TRBV29-1 and TRBJ1-1; no reliable D call. Trimming removed 6 bases at V and 3 bases at J, with 11 bases between. The CDR3 extends over 12 amino acids. Germline V gene lookup returns CDR1 SQVTM and CDR2 ANQGSEA. CDR3 coding DNA: TGCAGCGTCAGACTGGAGGACACTGAAGCTTTCTTT. This codes for CSVRLEDTEAFF.

A few counts support this clonotype. The CDR3: CATSRLLPGANVLTF. The CDR3 bases are TGTGCCACCAGCAGGTTACTCCCTGGGGCCAACGTCCTGACTTTC. The chain uses TRBV15 and TRBJ2-6; D not certain. Trimming shortened V by 3 bases and J by 2 bases, and 8 bases separated the two germline ends. This CDR3 contains 15 residues. CDR1 and CDR2 (germline): LNHNV, YYDKDF (reference sequence).

The chain employs TRBV7-2 and TRBJ2-3, with 9 bases aligning to TRBD1. CDR1 SGHTA and CDR2 FQGNSA come from the germline V gene. V dropped 5 bases and J dropped 6; count of bases not matched to a gene: 6. This CDR3 has 14 residues. DNA of the CDR3: TGTGCCAGCAGCCTAGGACAGGGGAGCGATACGCAGTATTTT. This encodes CASSLGQGSDTQYF.

Ten or more counts support this clonotype. The chain has TRBV20-1 and TRBJ1-2; TRBD1 aligns across 8 bases. Germline CDR1 and CDR2: DFQATT and SNEGSKA (reference sequence). The CDR3 runs to 16 residues. V shed 6 bases, J shed 0 bases, and the junction held 12 bases outside the gene matches. As DNA, the CDR3 is TGCAGTGCCCGTCCCGGGACAGGCCCAGCTAACTATGGCTACACCTTC. It is translated as CSARPGTGPANYGYTF.

This sequence joins TRBV7-2 and TRBJ1-1; 7 nucleotides agree with TRBD1. The CDR3 length is 15 residues. CDR1 and CDR2 (germline): SGHTA, FQGNSA. V trimming: 2 bases; J trimming: 5 bases; junction bases outside the gene matches: 8. CDR3 protein: CASSLSGTVGTEAFF. The CDR3, as DNA: TGTGCCAGCAGCTTATCTGGGACAGTGGGGACTGAAGCTTTCTTT. The entire variable domain, with the rest obtained from reference TRBV7-2 and TRBJ1-1, is as follows: GAGVSQSPSNKVTEKGKDVELRCDPISGHTALYWYRQSLGQGLEFLIYFQGNSAPDKSGLPSDRFSAERTGGSVSTLTIQRTQQEDSAVYLCASSLSGTVGTEAFFGQGTRLTVV.

This clonotype was counted only a few times. V is TRBV5-1 and J is TRBJ2-3; 7 bases fit TRBD2. The germline V gene has CDR1 SGHRS and CDR2 YFSETQ. This CDR3 comprises 16 residues. The trim removed 1 base at V and 2 bases at J, leaving 7 bases unmatched. Written as DNA, the CDR3 is TGCGCCAGCAGCTTGCGTCTGCGGGGGACCACAGATACGCAGTATTTT. Protein: CASSLRLRGTTDTQYF.

This chain connects TRBV24-1 to TRBJ2-2; a possible D gene is TRBD1 (5 bases). Trimming left V 3 bases short and J 3 bases short, with 7 bases between. Germline lookup yields CDR1 KGHDR and CDR2 SFDVKD. The CDR3 loop spans 14 amino acids. The CDR3: CATSDGHYTGELFF. For the CDR3, the DNA is TGTGCCACCAGTGATGGACACTACACCGGGGAGCTGTTTTTT.

The rearrangement joins TRBV4-3 to TRBJ2-7; 8 nucleotides match TRBD1. Losses at the gene ends were 0 bases for V and 4 bases for J; bases not matched to a gene: 5. The CDR3 sequence is 15 residues long. CDR1 and CDR2 from the germline V gene are LGHNA and YSLEER. CDR3 in amino acids: CASSQDSGTGYEQYF. The CDR3 DNA follows: TGCGCCAGCAGCCAAGATAGTGGGACAGGTTACGAGCAGTACTTC.

The chain joins TRBV4-1 to TRBJ2-6; a possible D gene is TRBD1 (6 bases). The germline V gene has CDR1 MGHRA and CDR2 YSYEKL. The CDR3 consists of 17 residues. V lost 4 bases, J lost 0 bases, and 13 bases lay in between. The CDR3 bases are TGCGCCAGCAGCCGCAGGGGAAGAGTCTCTGGGGCCAACGTCCTGACTTTC. It codes for CASSRRGRVSGANVLTF.

This clonotype was recorded at least ten times. V and J are TRBV18 and TRBJ1-6; 11 positions match TRBD1. The CDR3 has 16 residues. CDR1 is KGHSH and CDR2 is LQKENI in the germline V gene. V shed 3 bases and J 7 bases; nucleotides not matched to a gene: 5. This CDR3 reads CASSPRTGGPNSPLHF. CDR3 DNA: TGTGCCAGCTCACCGAGGACAGGGGGCCCGAATTCACCCCTCCACTTT.

V usage is TRBV24-1 and J usage is TRBJ1-1, with D perhaps TRBD1 (6 bases). The ends were cut back, 3 bases at V and 4 bases at J, with 14 bases in the middle. In germline, CDR1 is KGHDR, CDR2 SFDVKD. This CDR3 has 15 amino acids. CDR3: CATSDSLGAATEAFF. The CDR3 coding sequence is TGTGCCACCAGTGATAGTCTGGGGGCGGCCACTGAAGCTTTCTTT.

The genes are TRBV5-1 and TRBJ2-1; a weak D match, TRBD2 (6 bases). CDR3 length equals 16 residues. V was clipped by 5 bases and J by 4 bases, with 19 bases between them. Germline V gene lookup returns CDR1 SGHRS and CDR2 YFSETQ. In DNA, the CDR3 is TGCGCCAGCAGTCAGCCCGACGGGGGAGGATACAATGAGCAGTTCTTC. Translated, it gives CASSQPDGGGYNEQFF. Full variable domain (outside the CDR3, taken from reference TRBV5-1 and TRBJ2-1): KAGVTQTPRYLIKTRGQQVTLSCSPISGHRSVSWYQQTPGQGLQFLFEYFSETQRNKGNFPGRFSGRQFSNSRSEMNVSTLELGDSALYLCASSQPDGGGYNEQFFGPGTRLTVL.

This clonotype was recorded a few times. This chain links TRBV7-9 with TRBJ2-1; the D gene could be TRBD1 or TRBD2 (6 bases each). Germline-derived CDR1 and CDR2 are SEHNR and FQNEAQ (reference sequence). CDR3 length: 16 amino acids. Trimming took 3 bases from V and 2 from J, leaving 14 bases between them. Written as DNA, the CDR3 is TGTGCCAGCAGCTTTCAAGGGGGGTCCCCCTACAATGAGCAGTTCTTC. It translates to CASSFQGGSPYNEQFF.

In this sample, this clonotype turned up a few times. The V and J genes are TRBV6-2 or TRBV6-3 and TRBJ2-7; D is possibly TRBD2 (6 bases). Germline V lookup: CDR1 MNHEY, CDR2 SVGEGT. Trimming stripped 6 bases from V and 3 bases from J, with 18 bases between. The CDR3 is 15 amino acids. The chain's CDR3 is CASRRLASRFYEQYV. The CDR3 coding sequence is TGTGCCAGCAGACGTCTAGCGAGCCGCTTCTACGAGCAGTACGTC.

The genes are TRBV7-2 and TRBJ1-5; possibly TRBD1 for D (5 bases). Germline-derived CDR1 and CDR2 are SGHTA and FQGNSA. The CDR3 has 13 residues. Trimming pared 5 bases from V and 5 bases from J, leaving 10 bases between. The CDR3 loop reads CASSPGSYQPQHF. The CDR3 coding sequence is TGTGCCAGCAGCCCAGGGTCCTATCAGCCCCAGCATTTT.

The V call is TRBV27, the J call TRBJ1-1; D is uncertain. CDR3 size: 15 residues. CDR1 and CDR2 (germline): MNHEY, SMNVEV (reference sequence). V dropped 0 bases and J dropped 4 bases, with 12 bases sitting between them. CDR3 sequence reads: CASSLSLPRSTEAFF. The CDR3 DNA reads as TGTGCCAGCAGTTTATCACTCCCGAGGAGCACTGAAGCTTTCTTT.

This clonotype was seen a single time. V and J are TRBV6-2 or TRBV6-3 and TRBJ2-1; 8 bases are a match to TRBD1. V lost 8 bases to trimming and J lost 6 bases; unmatched junction nucleotides: 6. Germline CDR1 MNHEY, CDR2 SVGEGT. CDR3 size: 13 residues. The CDR3 reads CASGYGQGNEQFF. The CDR3 coding sequence is TGTGCCAGCGGGTACGGACAGGGCAATGAGCAGTTCTTC.

The rearrangement links TRBV21-1 to TRBJ2-1; TRBD1 reflects the table's D call only, with no check against the DNA. TRBV21-1 is noted as a pseudogene. The CDR3 has 16 amino acids. CDR3 residues: CASSASGRDKNNEQFF. The CDR3 DNA sequence: TGTGCCAGCAGCGCCAGTGGTAGGGACAAAAACAATGAGCAGTTCTTC.

In this sample, this clonotype turned up a few times. V and J are TRBV25-1 and TRBJ2-3; 10 bases match TRBD2. The CDR3 extends over 14 amino acids. Unmatched junction bases numbered 6, after V lost 6 bases and J lost 6 bases. Looked up from germline, CDR1 is MGHDK and CDR2 is SYGVNS. The CDR3 sequence is CASSPSGGSDTQYF. In DNA, the CDR3 is TGTGCCAGCAGCCCTAGCGGGGGCAGTGATACGCAGTATTTT. Complete variable domain (other parts from reference TRBV25-1 and TRBJ2-3): EADIYQTPRYLVIGTGKKITLECSQTMGHDKMYWYQQDPGMELHLIHYSYGVNSTEKGDLSSESTVSRIRTEHFPLTLESARPSHTSQYLCASSPSGGSDTQYFGPGTRLTVL.

The rearrangement links TRBV12-3 or TRBV12-4 to TRBJ2-5; 7 nucleotides match TRBD1. V lost 5 bases and J lost 4; bases outside the gene matches: 10. The CDR3 is made up of 15 amino acids. CDR3 sequence (DNA): TGTGCCAGCAGTGATACGGGACAGTATGTAGAGACCCAGTACTTC. Translating gives CASSDTGQYVETQYF.

The V call is TRBV29-1, the J call TRBJ1-5; 10 bases are a match to TRBD1. This CDR3 contains 15 residues. The V and J ends lost 6 bases and 4 bases, in that order; junction bases with no gene match: 9. CDR1 and CDR2 (germline): SQVTM, ANQGSEA. The chain's CDR3 is CSVAGTGEDNQPQHF. CDR3 DNA sequence: TGCAGCGTCGCGGGGACAGGGGAAGATAATCAGCCCCAGCATTTT.

The chain employs TRBV10-3 and TRBJ2-2; no definite D call. The CDR3 spans 13 residues. Germline loops: CDR1 ENHRY, CDR2 SYGVKD. The V end was cut by 6 bases, the J end by 7 bases, with 12 bases between. CDR3 sequence reads: CAISASLHGELFF. In nucleotides, the CDR3 is TGTGCCATCAGCGCCTCGCTTCACGGGGAGCTGTTTTTT.